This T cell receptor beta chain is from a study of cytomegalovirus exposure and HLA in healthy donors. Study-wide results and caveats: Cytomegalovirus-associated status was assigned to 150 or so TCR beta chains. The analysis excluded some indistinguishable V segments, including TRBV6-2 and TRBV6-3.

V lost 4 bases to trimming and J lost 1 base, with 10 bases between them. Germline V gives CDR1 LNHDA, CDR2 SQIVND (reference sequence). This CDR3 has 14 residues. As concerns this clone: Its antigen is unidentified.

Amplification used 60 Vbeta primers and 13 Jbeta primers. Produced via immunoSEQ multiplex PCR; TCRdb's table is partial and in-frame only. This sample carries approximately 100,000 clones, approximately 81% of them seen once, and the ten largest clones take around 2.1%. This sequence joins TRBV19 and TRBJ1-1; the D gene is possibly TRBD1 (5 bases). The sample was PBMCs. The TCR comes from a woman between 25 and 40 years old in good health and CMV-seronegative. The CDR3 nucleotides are TGTGCCAGTAGTAGAGTTGGACAGAACACTGAAGCTTTCTTT. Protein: CASSRVGQNTEAFF.